The subject of this entry is one T cell receptor beta chain. Original handling: Using reference gene primer amplification, nucleated cell counts were estimated. The assay was immunoSEQ multiplex PCR, and TCRdb's table has in-frame clones only and misses some. V and J calls and clone size are copied from that table; D and trimming were computed from the DNA. The sample holds roughly 210,000 clones; 80% to 85% are singletons and the top ten take more than 9%. This sample is drawn from a study of blood T cell repertoires in COVID-19. CDR1 SGHTA and CDR2 FQGNSA come from the germline V gene. Trimming cost V 4 bases and J 4 bases, with 10 bases left between them. CDR3 length: 13 amino acids.

This clonotype was obtained from a woman at least 80 years old with COVID-19, enrolled during active disease. The V gene is TRBV7-2, the J gene TRBJ1-2, with D tentatively TRBD1 (6 bases). The sample comprised peripheral blood. CDR3 nucleotide sequence: TGTGCCAGCAGCTCCGGACAGATCTATGGCTACACCTTC. Protein sequence: CASSSGQIYGYTF.